The present entry profiles one T cell receptor (beta chain) with its context. The V end lost 7 bases, the J end lost 8 bases, and 18 bases lay between the germline ends. CDR3 size: 14 residues. CDR1 is MNHNS, CDR2 SASEGT, per germline. This sample was taken from a study of cytomegalovirus exposure and HLA in healthy donors. In the PCR, 60 Vbeta and 13 Jbeta primers were used. Here immunoSEQ multiplex PCR was the method, and the copy in TCRdb shows in-frame clones only, minus some. Here the sample spans approximately 160,000 clones, 80% to 85% being singletons. V gene TRBV6-1 combines with J gene TRBJ2-1, with D possibly being TRBD2 (7 bases). Sequenced material: PBMCs. The source is a human donor in good health. The CDR3 nucleotides read TGTGCCAGCACCCCAGGGGAGGGGGGGCATGAGCAGTTCTTC. Translating gives CASTPGEGGHEQFF.